The TCR beta chain under discussion was sequenced for a study of blood T cell repertoires in COVID-19. Study-level background: Samples of COVID-19 (acute and convalescent) were obtained from the United States, Italy and Spain.

Those who participated ranged in age from roughly 18 to 90 years and resided in about two dozen US areas. Recovered Cohort 3 donors showed two negative PCRs, clearance, or symptom resolution. Here immunoSEQ multiplex PCR was the method, and the copy in TCRdb shows in-frame clones only, minus some. The sample has some 500,000 clones; roughly 90% are singletons. Trimming cost V 5 bases and J 8 bases; bases outside gene matches: 16. The CDR3 spans 16 residues. Germline CDR1 and CDR2: MNHEY and SVGEGT. The J gene is TRBJ2-3, the V gene TRBV6-2 or TRBV6-3, with 7 bases aligning to TRBD2. The specimen sequenced was PBMCs or T cells enriched from blood (not recorded which). The source of this sequence is a woman aged 40 to 50 who had recovered from COVID-19. The CDR3 loop is CASSDTGTGLAVTQYF. DNA of the CDR3: TGTGCCAGCAGTGACACCGGGACGGGTCTAGCGGTTACGCAGTATTTT.